These 5 T cell receptor beta chains were sequenced from one sample in a study. From the 5' RACE reads, TCRdb called clonotypes with MiXCR, one entry per CDR3 protein. Seen here are around 29,000 distinct CDR3 sequences, roughly 25% observed once, and the top ten hold roughly 4%. The material sequenced was naive CD4+ T cells sorted from a lymph node. Subset of the sample: naive CD4+ T cells, CD4+CD45RA+CD25-. The receptors here all came from a female donor with breast cancer.

This clonotype was recorded a few times. The chain links TRBV18 to TRBJ1-2, with D unclear. The CDR3 extends over 13 amino acids. The ends were cut back, 3 bases at V and 9 bases at J, with 14 bases in the middle. Germline V gives CDR1 KGHSH, CDR2 LQKENI. The CDR3 sequence is CASSPGNSHRYTF. The CDR3 DNA reads TGTGCCAGCTCACCCGGAAACAGCCACCGCTACACCTTC.

The V call is TRBV11-2, the J call TRBJ2-2; D is ambiguous. The V and J ends lost 4 bases and 5 bases respectively, with 14 bases between them. The CDR3 totals 15 residues. Germline CDR1 is SGHAT and CDR2 is FQNNGV. CDR3 in amino acids: CASSSLLVGTGELFF. The CDR3 bases are TGTGCCAGCAGCTCCCTTTTGGTAGGGACCGGGGAGCTGTTTTTT.

In nucleotides, the CDR3 is TGTGCCAGCAGGGGGGCTAGCGGCTATGAGCAGTTCTTC. Encoded protein: CASRGASGYEQFF. This chain connects TRBV7-2 to TRBJ2-1; tentative D call: TRBD2 (7 bases). Trimming took off 6 bases at V and 8 bases at J, with 14 bases between the two ends. The CDR3 contains 13 residues. Per germline, CDR1 SGHTA and CDR2 FQGNSA.

The table lists this clonotype with a few counts. J is TRBJ2-3 and V is TRBV6-2 or TRBV6-3, with D maybe TRBD1 (7 bases). The V and J ends lost 1 base and 4 bases respectively, with 12 bases between them. The CDR3 covers 15 residues. Germline V gene lookup returns CDR1 MNHEY and CDR2 SVGEGT. CDR3 sequence reads: CASSYFTGEADTQYF. The CDR3 DNA is TGTGCCAGCAGTTACTTTACAGGGGAGGCAGATACGCAGTATTTT.

This clonotype showed up just a few times. The junction differs from germline at one of its ends, possibly a read error. The chain combines TRBV4-2 with TRBJ2-1; D is uncertain. From germline, CDR1 is LGHNA and CDR2 YNFKEQ. This CDR3 region has 13 residues. CDR3 DNA: TGTGCCAGCAGCCAAGAGGCCTACAATGAGCAGCTCTTC. The encoded protein is CASSQEAYNEQLF.